This T cell receptor (beta chain) appears in the sequencing data of a study of blood T cell repertoires in COVID-19. Profiling relied on immunoSEQ multiplex PCR, and the TCRdb table lists in-frame clones only, not all of them. The data contain 150,000 to 200,000 clones, 70% to 90% of them singletons. The V and J ends lost 0 bases and 5 bases, in that order; junction bases with no gene match: 1. Germline assignment: CDR1 SGHNT and CDR2 YYREEE (reference sequence). This CDR3 has 14 amino acids. The TCR sequence derives from a man between 18 and 29 years old who had recovered from COVID-19. V usage is TRBV5-4 and J usage is TRBJ2-2; 7 nucleotides agree with TRBD2. The specimen was peripheral blood. The CDR3 nucleotides are TGTGCCAGCAGCTTGGCTAGCGGTACCGGGGAGCTGTTTTTT. Translated: CASSLASGTGELFF.